Listed here are 9 T cell receptor beta chains from one sample, sequenced in a study of tumor and adjacent non-tumor tissue in lung cancer. The library came from three nested PCR rounds adapted from ARM-PCR protocols. TCRdb passed the multiplex PCR reads through MiXCR, listing each CDR3 protein once. The sample records 120,000 to 150,000 distinct CDR3 sequences, around 60% being singletons. No cell sorting was done before RNA was extracted from the tissue. What was sequenced was lung tumor tissue. These TCRs come from a man between 60 and 70 years old with small cell lung cancer.

The CDR3 spells CASSLRREPGELFF. DNA of the CDR3: TGTGCCAGCAGTTTACGGCGGGAACCCGGGGAGCTGTTTTTT. V gene TRBV12-3 or TRBV12-4 combines with J gene TRBJ2-2; possibly TRBD2 for D (6 bases). Trimming pared 2 bases from V and 6 bases from J, leaving 10 bases between. The CDR3 has 14 residues.

Worth noting for this clonotype: A read error may be the cause here, since a much bigger clone is one base away. The chain carries TRBV20-1 and TRBJ2-3, with D perhaps being TRBD1 or TRBD2 (5 bases each). This CDR3 region has 14 residues. CDR1 is DFQATT, CDR2 SNEGSKA, per germline (reference sequence). The CDR3 sequence: CSTRRGVNTDTQYF. CDR3 DNA sequence: TGCAGTACTAGAAGGGGCGTTAACACAGATACGCAGTATTTT.

Notes on this clonotype: The junction differs from germline at one of its ends, possibly a read error. This chain links TRBV11-2 with TRBJ2-7; 7 positions agree with TRBD1. This CDR3 has 14 amino acids. The germline V gene has CDR1 SGHAT and CDR2 FQNNGV. The CDR3 is CANSSTGPPYEQYF. CDR3 coding DNA: TGTGCCAACAGCTCGACAGGGCCCCCCTACGAGCAGTATTTC.

V usage is TRBV11-1 and J usage is TRBJ2-1; D is perhaps TRBD2 (6 bases). Germline-derived CDR1 and CDR2 are SGHAT and FQDESV (reference sequence). The CDR3 length is 16 residues. V was cut by 4 bases and J by 4 bases, with 17 bases left in between. CDR3 nucleotides: TGTGCCAGCAGCTGGACTAAGGGCACGGAATACAATGAGCAGTTCTTC. It translates to CASSWTKGTEYNEQFF.

A remark on this clonotype: The junction differs from germline at one of its ends, possibly a read error. V usage is TRBV30 and J usage is TRBJ2-5; perhaps D is TRBD1 or TRBD2 (6 bases each). This CDR3 is built from 12 residues. CDR1 and CDR2 (germline): GTSNPN, SVGIG (reference sequence). The CDR3: CAWGRGQETHYF. The CDR3 DNA sequence: TGTGCCTGGGGACGGGGGCAAGAGACCCATTACTTC.

This clonotype was counted many times. The genes are TRBV5-1 and TRBJ1-1; D unresolved. Germline CDR1 and CDR2: SGHRS and YFSETQ. The CDR3 totals 13 residues. The V gene lost 6 bases and the J gene lost 4 bases, with 13 bases spanning the gap. The CDR3 spells CASTGFSGTEAFF. The CDR3 DNA sequence: TGCGCCAGCACCGGCTTCTCGGGCACTGAAGCTTTCTTT.

The sample holds a few counts of this clonotype. A much larger clone differs from this one at a single base, so this may be a read error. This sequence joins TRBV28 and TRBJ1-5, with TRBD1 as a possible D gene (6 bases). CDR3 size: 13 residues. Germline V gene sequence: CDR1 MDHEN, CDR2 SYDVKM. CDR3 residues: CDSIGKGGQPQHF. CDR3 coding DNA: TGTGACAGCATCGGAAAGGGGGGACAGCCCCAGCATTTT.

On this clonotype itself: Germline and junction disagree at one end, which may indicate a read error. The genes are TRBV11-3 and TRBJ2-7, with a tentative D call TRBD1 (6 bases). The CDR3 consists of 17 residues. CDR1 is SGHNT, CDR2 YENEEA, per germline. The CDR3 is CASSPPGLGASSCEQYF. DNA for the CDR3: TGTGCCAGCAGCCCTCCGGGTTTGGGGGCTAGCTCCTGCGAGCAATACTTC.

Concerning this clonotype: This may be a read error: a much more frequent sequence differs by one nucleotide. The chain employs TRBV4-2 and TRBJ2-3, with 9 positions matching TRBD1. The CDR3 totals 14 residues. V was clipped by 3 bases and J by 5 bases; unmatched bases: 3. Per germline, CDR1 LGHNA and CDR2 YNFKEQ. The CDR3 DNA is TGTGCCAGCAGCCAGGACAGGGGTGAAGATACGCAGTATTTT. Its protein product is CASSQDRGEDTQYF.